This TCR beta chain was sequenced in a study of T-cell memory formation after mild COVID-19. Findings and limits, study-wide: Whereas later expanders leaned CD4+, clones contracting day 15 to 85 showed a balanced CD4/CD8 makeup.

On this clonotype: What it recognizes is unknown.

Via MiXCR, TCRdb re-called the 5' RACE reads, giving one row per CDR3 protein. Of around 150,000 distinct CDR3 sequences listed, roughly 28% were seen once; the top ten hold around 12%. Germline CDR1 DFQATT, CDR2 SNEGSKA (reference sequence). CDR3 size: 17 residues. The ends lost 6 bases at V and 0 bases at J; junction bases unmatched: 13. The source is an adult woman who had mild COVID-19 (a few samples of this study predate the infection). Cell type and time point are not known. The sequenced material came from PBMCs or a T cell subset sorted from them (not recorded which). The chain employs TRBV20-1 and TRBJ2-3; 9 bases match TRBD1. CDR3 amino acids: CSAKGTGRAPSTDTQYF. The CDR3 bases are TGCAGTGCAAAAGGGACAGGGAGGGCCCCTAGCACAGATACGCAGTATTTT.